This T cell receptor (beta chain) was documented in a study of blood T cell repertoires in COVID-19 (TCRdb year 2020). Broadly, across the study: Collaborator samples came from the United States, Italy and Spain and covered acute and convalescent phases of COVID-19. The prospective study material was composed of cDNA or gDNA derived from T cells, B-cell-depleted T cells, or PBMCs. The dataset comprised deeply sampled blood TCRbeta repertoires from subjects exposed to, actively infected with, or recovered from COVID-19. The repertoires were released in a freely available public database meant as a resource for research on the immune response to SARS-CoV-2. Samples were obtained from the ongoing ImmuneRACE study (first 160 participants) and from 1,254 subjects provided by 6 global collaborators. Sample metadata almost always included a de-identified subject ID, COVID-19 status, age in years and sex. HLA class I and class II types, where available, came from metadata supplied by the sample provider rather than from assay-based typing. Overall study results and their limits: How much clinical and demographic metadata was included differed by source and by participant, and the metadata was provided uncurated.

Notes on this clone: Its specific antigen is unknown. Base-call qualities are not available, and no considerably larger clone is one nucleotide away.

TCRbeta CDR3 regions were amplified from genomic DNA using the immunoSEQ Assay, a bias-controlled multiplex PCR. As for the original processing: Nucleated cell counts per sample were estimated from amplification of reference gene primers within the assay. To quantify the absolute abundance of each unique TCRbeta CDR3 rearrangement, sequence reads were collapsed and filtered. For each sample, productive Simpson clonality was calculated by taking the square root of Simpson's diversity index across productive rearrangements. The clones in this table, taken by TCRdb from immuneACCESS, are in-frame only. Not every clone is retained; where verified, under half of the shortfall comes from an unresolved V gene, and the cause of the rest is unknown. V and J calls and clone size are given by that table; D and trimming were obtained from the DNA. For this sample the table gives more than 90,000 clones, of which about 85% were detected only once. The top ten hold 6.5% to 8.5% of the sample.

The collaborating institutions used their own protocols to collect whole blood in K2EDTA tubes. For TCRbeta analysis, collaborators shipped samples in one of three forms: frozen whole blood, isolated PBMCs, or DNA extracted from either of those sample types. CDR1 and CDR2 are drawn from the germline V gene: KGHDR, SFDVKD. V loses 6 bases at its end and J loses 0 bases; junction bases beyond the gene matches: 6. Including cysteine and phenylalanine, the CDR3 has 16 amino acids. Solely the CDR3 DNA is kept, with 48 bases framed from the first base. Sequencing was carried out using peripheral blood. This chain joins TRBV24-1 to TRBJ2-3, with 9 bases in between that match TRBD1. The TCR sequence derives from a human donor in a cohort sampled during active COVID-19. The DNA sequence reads TGTGCCACCAGTATAGGGACAGGGACGAGCACAGATACGCAGTATTTT. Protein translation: CATSIGTGTSTDTQYF.